What follows is one TCR beta chain and its context. Its antigen is still unknown. Researchers ran the PCR with 60 Vbeta and 13 Jbeta primers. The repertoire was sequenced with immunoSEQ multiplex PCR; TCRdb's copy has only in-frame clones and lacks some. The table shows approximately 130,000 clones, with more than 80% occurring only once. The data were obtained in a study of cytomegalovirus exposure and HLA in healthy donors. Background on the study: Unique TCRs numbering some 93 million, obtained from HLA-typed donors, made up an early data release. Overall study results and limits: Earlier analysis yielded a pattern in which most TCR beta V segments were productive about 90% or about 30% of the time.

The length of the CDR3 is 15 residues. Germline CDR1 is SGHNT and CDR2 is YENEEA. V was trimmed by 5 bases and J by 4 bases, leaving 16 bases between them. The sequenced material came from PBMCs. This TCR was recovered from a woman in her twenties or thirties in good health and CMV-seropositive. The rearrangement links TRBV11-3 to TRBJ2-3, with D tentatively TRBD1 (6 bases). The CDR3 DNA follows: TGTGCCAGCAGCCCAGGGACACCCGGGCCAGATACGCAGTATTTT. This sequence encodes CASSPGTPGPDTQYF.